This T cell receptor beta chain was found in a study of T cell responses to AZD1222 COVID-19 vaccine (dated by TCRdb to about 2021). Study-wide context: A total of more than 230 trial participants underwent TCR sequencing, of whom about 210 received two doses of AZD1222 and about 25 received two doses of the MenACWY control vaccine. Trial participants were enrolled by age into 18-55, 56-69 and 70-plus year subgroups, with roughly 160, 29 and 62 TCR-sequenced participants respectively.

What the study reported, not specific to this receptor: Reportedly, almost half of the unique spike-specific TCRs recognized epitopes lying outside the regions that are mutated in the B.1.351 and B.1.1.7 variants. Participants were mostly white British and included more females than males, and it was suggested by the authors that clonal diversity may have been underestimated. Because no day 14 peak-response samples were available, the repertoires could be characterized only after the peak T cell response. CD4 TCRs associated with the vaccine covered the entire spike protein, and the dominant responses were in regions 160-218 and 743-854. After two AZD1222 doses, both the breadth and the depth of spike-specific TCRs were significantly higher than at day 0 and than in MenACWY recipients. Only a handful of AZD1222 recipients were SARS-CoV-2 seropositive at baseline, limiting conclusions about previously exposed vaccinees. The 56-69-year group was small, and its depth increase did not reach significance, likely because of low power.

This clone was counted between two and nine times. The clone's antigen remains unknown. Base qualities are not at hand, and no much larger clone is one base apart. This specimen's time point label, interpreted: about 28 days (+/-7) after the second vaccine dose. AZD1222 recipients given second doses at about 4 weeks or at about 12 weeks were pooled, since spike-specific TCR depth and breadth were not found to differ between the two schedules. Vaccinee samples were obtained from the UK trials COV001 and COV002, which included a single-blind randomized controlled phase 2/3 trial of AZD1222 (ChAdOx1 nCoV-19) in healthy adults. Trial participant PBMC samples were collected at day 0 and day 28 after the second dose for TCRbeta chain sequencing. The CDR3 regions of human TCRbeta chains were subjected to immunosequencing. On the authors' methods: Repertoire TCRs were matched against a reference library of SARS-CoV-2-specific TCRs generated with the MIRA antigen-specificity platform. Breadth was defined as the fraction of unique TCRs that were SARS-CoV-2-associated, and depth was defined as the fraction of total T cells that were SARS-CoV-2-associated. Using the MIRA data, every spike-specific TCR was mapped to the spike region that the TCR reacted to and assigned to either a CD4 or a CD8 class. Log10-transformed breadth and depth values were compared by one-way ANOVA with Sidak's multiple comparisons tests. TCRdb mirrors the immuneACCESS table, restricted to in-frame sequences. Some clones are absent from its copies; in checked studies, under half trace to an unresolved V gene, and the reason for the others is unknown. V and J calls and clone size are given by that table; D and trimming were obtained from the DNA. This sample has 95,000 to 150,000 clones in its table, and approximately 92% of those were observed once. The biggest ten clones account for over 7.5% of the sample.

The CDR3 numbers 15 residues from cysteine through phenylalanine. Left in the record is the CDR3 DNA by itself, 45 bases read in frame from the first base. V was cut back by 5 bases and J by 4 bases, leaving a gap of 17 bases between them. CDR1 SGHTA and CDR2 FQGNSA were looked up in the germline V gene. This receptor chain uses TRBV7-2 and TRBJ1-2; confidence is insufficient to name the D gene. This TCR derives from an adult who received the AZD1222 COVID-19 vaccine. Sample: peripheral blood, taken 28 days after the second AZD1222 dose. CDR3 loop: CASSPIRSAGYGYTF. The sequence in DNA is TGTGCCAGCAGCCCTATACGCTCCGCGGGCTATGGCTACACCTTC.